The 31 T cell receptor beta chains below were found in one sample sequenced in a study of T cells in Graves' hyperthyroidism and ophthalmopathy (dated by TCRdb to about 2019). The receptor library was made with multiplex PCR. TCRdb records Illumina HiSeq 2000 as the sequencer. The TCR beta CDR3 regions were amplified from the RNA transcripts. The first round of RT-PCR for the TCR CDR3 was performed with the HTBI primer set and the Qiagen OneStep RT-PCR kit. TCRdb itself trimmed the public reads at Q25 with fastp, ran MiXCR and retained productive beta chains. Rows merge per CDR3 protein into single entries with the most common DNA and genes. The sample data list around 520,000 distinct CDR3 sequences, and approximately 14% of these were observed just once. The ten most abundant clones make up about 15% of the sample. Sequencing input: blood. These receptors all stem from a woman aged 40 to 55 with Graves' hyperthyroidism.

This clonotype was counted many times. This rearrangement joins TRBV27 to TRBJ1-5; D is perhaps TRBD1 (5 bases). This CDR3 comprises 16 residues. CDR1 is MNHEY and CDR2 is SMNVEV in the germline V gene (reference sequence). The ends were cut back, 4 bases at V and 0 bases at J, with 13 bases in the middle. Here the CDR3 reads CASSSQGGGSNQPQHF. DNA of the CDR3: TGTGCCAGCAGTTCCCAGGGCGGGGGTAGCAATCAGCCCCAGCATTTT.

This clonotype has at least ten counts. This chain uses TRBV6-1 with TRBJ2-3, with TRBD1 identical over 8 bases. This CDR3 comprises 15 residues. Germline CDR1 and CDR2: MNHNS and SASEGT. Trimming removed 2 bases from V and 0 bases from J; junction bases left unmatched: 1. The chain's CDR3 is CASSETGGSTDTQYF. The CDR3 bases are TGTGCCAGCAGTGAAACAGGGGGAAGCACAGATACGCAGTATTTT.

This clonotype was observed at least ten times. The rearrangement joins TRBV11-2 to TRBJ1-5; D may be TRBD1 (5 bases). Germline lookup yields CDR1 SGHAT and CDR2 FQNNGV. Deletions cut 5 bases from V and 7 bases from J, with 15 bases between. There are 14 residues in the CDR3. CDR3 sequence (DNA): TGTGCCAGCAGCAACACCGGGACGGAACAGCCCCAGCATTTT. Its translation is CASSNTGTEQPQHF.

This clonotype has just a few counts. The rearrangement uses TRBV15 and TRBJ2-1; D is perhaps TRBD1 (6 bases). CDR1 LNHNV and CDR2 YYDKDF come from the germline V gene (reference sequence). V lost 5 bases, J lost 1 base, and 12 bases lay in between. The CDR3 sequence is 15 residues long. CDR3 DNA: TGTGCCACCAGCCGGGACAAAACTTCCTACAATGAGCAGTTCTTC. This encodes CATSRDKTSYNEQFF.

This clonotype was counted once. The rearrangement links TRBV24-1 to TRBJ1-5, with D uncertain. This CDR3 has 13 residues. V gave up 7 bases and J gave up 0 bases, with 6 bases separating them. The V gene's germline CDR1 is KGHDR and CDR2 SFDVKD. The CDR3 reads CATRGDSNQPQHF. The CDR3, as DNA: TGTGCCACCAGGGGAGATAGCAATCAGCCCCAGCATTTT.

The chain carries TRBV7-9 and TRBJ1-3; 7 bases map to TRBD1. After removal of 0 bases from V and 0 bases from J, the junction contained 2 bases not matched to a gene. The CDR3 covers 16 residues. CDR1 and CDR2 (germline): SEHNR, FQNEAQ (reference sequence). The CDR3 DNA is TGTGCCAGCAGCTTAGCGGACAGGCGCTCTGGAAACACCATATATTTT. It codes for CASSLADRRSGNTIYF.

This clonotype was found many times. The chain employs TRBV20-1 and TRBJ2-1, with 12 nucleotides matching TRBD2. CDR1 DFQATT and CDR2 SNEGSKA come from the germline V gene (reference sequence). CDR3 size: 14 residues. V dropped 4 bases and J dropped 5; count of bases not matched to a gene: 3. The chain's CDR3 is CSAIGLAGHNEQFF. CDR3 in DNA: TGCAGTGCTATTGGACTAGCGGGGCACAATGAGCAGTTCTTC.

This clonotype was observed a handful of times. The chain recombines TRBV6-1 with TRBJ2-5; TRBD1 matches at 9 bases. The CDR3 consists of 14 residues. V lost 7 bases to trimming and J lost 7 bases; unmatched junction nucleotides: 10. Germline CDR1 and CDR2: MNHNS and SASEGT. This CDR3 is CASNRGQGLGTQYF. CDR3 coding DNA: TGTGCCAGCAACCGGGGACAGGGTTTGGGGACCCAGTACTTC.

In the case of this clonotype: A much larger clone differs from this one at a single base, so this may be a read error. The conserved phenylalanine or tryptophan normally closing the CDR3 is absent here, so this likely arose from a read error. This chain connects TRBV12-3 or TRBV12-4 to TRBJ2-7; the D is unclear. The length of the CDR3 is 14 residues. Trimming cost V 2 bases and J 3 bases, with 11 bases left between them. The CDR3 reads CASSLRQRGYEQYL. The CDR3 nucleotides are TGTGCCAGCAGTTTAAGGCAGAGAGGCTACGAGCAGTACCTC.

In DNA, the CDR3 is TGTGCCAGCAGTCCTCTGAGAAGGAGCTCCTACGAGCAGTACTTC. This gives the protein CASSPLRRSSYEQYF. The chain has TRBV28 and TRBJ2-7, with D unclear. The CDR3 extends over 15 amino acids. Trimming took off 5 bases at V and 0 bases at J, with 14 bases between the two ends. Looked up from germline, CDR1 is MDHEN and CDR2 is SYDVKM. The variable domain in full, completed from reference TRBV28 and TRBJ2-7, reads DVKVTQSSRYLVKRTGEKVFLECVQDMDHENMFWYRQDPGLGLRLIYFSYDVKMKEKGDIPEGYSVSREKKERFSLILESASTNQTSMYLCASSPLRRSSYEQYFGPGTRLTVT.

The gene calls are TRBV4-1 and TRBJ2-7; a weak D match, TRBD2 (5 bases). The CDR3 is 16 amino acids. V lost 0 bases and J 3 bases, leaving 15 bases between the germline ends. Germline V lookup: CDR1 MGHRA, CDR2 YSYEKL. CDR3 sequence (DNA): TGCGCCAGCAGCCAAGATGTGGGAGCACAACGCTACGAGCAGTACTTC. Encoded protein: CASSQDVGAQRYEQYF.

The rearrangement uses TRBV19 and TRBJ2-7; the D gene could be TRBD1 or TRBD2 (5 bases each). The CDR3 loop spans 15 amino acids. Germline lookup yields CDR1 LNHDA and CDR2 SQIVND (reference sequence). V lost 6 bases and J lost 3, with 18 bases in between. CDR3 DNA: TGTGCCAGTAGCAGGACCGGGACCGCGGGCTACGAGCAGTACTTC. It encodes CASSRTGTAGYEQYF.

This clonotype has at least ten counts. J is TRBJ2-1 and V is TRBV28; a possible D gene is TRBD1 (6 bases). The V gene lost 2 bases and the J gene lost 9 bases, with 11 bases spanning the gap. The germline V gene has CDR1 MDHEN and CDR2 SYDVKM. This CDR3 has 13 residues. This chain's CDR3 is CASSLATGSEQFF. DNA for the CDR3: TGTGCCAGCAGTTTAGCTACAGGGAGTGAGCAGTTCTTC.

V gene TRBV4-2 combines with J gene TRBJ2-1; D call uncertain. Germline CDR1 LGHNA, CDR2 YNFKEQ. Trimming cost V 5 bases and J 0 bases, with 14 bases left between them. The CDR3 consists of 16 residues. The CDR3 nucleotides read TGTGCCAGCAGCAAAGCCGGACCCAGCTCCTACAATGAGCAGTTCTTC. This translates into CASSKAGPSSYNEQFF.

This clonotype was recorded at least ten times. The CDR3 DNA reads as TGTGCCAGCAGCCAAAAGGGGAACACTGAAGCTTTCTTT. This encodes CASSQKGNTEAFF. The chain uses TRBV3-1 and TRBJ1-1; D is unclear. The CDR3 length is 13 residues. V was cut by 2 bases and J by 1 base, with 5 bases left in between. CDR1 and CDR2 (germline): LGHDT, YNNKEL (reference sequence). Using reference TRBV3-1 and TRBJ1-1 for the parts outside the CDR3, the full variable domain is DTAVSQTPKYLVTQMGNDKSIKCEQNLGHDTMYWYKQDSKKFLKIMFSYNNKELIINETVPNRFSPKSPDKAHLNLHINSLELGDSAVYFCASSQKGNTEAFFGQGTRLTVV.

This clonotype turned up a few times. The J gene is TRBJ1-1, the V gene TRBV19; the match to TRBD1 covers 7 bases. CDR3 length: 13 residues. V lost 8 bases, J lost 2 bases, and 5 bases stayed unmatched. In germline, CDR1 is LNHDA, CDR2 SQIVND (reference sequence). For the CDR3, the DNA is TGTGCCAGTTCGGGACAGACAAACACTGAAGCTTTCTTT. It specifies CASSGQTNTEAFF.

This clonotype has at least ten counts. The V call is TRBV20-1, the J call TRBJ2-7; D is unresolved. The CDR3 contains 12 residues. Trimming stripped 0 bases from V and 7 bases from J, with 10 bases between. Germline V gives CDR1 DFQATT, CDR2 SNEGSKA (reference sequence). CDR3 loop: CSARDPAREQYF. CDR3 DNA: TGCAGTGCTAGAGATCCAGCGAGAGAGCAGTACTTC.

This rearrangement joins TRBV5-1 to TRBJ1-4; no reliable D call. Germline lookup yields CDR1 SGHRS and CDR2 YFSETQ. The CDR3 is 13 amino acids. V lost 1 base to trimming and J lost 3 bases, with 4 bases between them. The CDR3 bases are TGCGCCAGCAGCTTGCTGCCTAATGAAAAACTGTTTTTT. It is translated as CASSLLPNEKLFF. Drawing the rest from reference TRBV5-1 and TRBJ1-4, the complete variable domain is KAGVTQTPRYLIKTRGQQVTLSCSPISGHRSVSWYQQTPGQGLQFLFEYFSETQRNKGNFPGRFSGRQFSNSRSEMNVSTLELGDSALYLCASSLLPNEKLFFGSGTQLSVL.

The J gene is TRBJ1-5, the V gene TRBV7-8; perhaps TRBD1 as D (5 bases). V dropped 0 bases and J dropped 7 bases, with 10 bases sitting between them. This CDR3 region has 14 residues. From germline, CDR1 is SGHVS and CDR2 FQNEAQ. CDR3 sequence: CASSLAGTGQPQHF. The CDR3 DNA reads TGTGCCAGCAGCTTAGCAGGGACCGGCCAGCCCCAGCATTTT.

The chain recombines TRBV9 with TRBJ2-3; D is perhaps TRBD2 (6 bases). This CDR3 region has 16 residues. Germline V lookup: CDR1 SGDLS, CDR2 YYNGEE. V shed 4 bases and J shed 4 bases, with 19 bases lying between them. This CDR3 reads CASSPGGGGISDTQYF. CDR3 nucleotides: TGTGCCAGCAGCCCTGGTGGGGGAGGAATCTCAGATACGCAGTATTTT.

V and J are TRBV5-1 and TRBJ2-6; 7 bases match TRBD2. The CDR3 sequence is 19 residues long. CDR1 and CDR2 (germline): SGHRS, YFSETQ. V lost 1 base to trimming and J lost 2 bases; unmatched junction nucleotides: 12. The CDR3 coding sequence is TGCGCCAGCAGCTTGATCGTTGCTAGCGGAAGCACTGGGGCCAACGTCCTGACTTTC. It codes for CASSLIVASGSTGANVLTF.

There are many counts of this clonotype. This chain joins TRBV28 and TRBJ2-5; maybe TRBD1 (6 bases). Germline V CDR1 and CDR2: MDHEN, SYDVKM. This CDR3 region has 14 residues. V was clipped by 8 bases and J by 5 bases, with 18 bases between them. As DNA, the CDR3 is TGTGCCAGCGGGGGAGACAGGCTAGGGGAGACCCAGTACTTC. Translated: CASGGDRLGETQYF. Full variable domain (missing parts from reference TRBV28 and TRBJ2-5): DVKVTQSSRYLVKRTGEKVFLECVQDMDHENMFWYRQDPGLGLRLIYFSYDVKMKEKGDIPEGYSVSREKKERFSLILESASTNQTSMYLCASGGDRLGETQYFGPGTRLLVL.

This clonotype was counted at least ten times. CDR3: CASSPPDRFTPLHF. The CDR3 nucleotides are TGTGCCAGCAGTCCCCCGGACAGGTTTACACCCCTCCACTTT. The chain is built from TRBV27 and TRBJ1-6, with 7 bases aligning to TRBD1. The V gene's germline CDR1 is MNHEY and CDR2 SMNVEV (reference sequence). The CDR3 spans 14 residues. J gave up 11 bases and V 5 bases, and 9 bases lay outside the gene matches.

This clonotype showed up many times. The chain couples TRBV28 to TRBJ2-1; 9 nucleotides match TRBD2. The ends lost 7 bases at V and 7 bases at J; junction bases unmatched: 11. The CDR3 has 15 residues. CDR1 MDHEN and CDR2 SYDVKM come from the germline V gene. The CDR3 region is CASTRTSATGNEQFF. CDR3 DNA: TGTGCCAGCACCCGGACTAGCGCTACCGGTAATGAGCAGTTCTTC.

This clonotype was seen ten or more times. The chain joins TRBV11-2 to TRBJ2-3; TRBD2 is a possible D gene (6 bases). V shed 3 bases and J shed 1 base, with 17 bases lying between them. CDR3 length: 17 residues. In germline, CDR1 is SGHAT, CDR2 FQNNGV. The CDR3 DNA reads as TGTGCCAGCAGCTTTTGGGGGTTCAGCGGGCGCACAGATACGCAGTATTTT. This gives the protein CASSFWGFSGRTDTQYF.

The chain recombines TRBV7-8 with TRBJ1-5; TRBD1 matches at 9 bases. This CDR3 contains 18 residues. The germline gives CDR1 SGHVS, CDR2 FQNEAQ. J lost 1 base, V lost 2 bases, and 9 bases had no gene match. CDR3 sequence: CASSLRGGQGGSNQPQHF. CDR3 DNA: TGTGCCAGCAGCTTACGGGGGGGACAGGGAGGGAGCAATCAGCCCCAGCATTTT.

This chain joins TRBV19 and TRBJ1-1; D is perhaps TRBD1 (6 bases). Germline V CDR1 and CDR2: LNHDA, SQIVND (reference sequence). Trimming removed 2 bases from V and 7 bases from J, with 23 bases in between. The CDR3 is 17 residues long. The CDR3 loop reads CASSIRPIGQPSREAFF. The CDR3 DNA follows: TGTGCCAGTAGTATACGTCCGATCGGACAGCCTTCCCGTGAAGCTTTCTTT.

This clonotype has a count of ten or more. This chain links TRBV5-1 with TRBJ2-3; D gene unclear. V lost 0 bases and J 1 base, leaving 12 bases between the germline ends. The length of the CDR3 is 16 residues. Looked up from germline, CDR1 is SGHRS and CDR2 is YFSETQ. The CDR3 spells CASSLDGKPRTDTQYF. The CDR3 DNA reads TGCGCCAGCAGCTTGGATGGCAAGCCTCGCACAGATACGCAGTATTTT. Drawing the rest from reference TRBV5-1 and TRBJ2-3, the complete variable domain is KAGVTQTPRYLIKTRGQQVTLSCSPISGHRSVSWYQQTPGQGLQFLFEYFSETQRNKGNFPGRFSGRQFSNSRSEMNVSTLELGDSALYLCASSLDGKPRTDTQYFGPGTRLTVL.

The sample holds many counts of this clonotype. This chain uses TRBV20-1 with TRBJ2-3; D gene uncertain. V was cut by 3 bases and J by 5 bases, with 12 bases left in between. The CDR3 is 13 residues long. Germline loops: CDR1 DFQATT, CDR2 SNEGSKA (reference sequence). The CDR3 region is CSASVVTLDTQYF. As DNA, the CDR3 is TGCAGTGCTAGTGTAGTGACACTAGATACGCAGTATTTT.

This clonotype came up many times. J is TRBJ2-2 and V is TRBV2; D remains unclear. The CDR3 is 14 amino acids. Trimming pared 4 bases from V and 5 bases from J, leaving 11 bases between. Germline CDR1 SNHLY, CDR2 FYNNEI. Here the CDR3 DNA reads TGTGCCAGCAGTGGAGAGGCGCCAACCGGGGAGCTGTTTTTT. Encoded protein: CASSGEAPTGELFF.

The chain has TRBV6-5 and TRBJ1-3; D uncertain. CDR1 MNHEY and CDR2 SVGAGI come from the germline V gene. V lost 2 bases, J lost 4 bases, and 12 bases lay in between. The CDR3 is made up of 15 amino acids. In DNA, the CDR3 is TGTGCCAGCAGTTACCTCCCAAGCGGGGGAAACACCATATATTTT. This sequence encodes CASSYLPSGGNTIYF.